One sample yielded the 9 T cell receptor beta chains listed below, sequenced in a study of sequential checkpoint blockade in melanoma. Treatment defined: randomized to nivolumab then ipilimumab (arm A) or the reverse (arm B). Libraries were prepared by immunoSEQ multiplex PCR; TCRdb keeps only in-frame clonotypes and omits some of them. The table shows 3,500 to 4,500 clones, with 60% to 70% occurring only once. The input for sequencing was CD8+ T cells sorted from blood (inferred from file names), taken from a patient given nivolumab and ipilimumab in sequence. The receptor source for this set is a human donor with melanoma.

A word on this clone: Different DNA sequences within this sample yield the same CDR3. This chain uses TRBV4-1 with TRBJ2-7; D is unclear. Germline V gives CDR1 MGHRA, CDR2 YSYEKL. CDR3 length: 14 amino acids. V was shortened by 0 bases and J by 2 bases, with 8 bases between the two germline ends. CDR3 loop: CASSQETQPYEQYF. The CDR3 bases are TGCGCCAGCAGCCAAGAGACTCAGCCCTACGAGCAGTACTTC.

This clone was found a few times. V gene TRBV27 combines with J gene TRBJ1-1; D is possibly TRBD1 (6 bases). V lost 5 bases, J lost 5 bases, and 18 bases lay in between. The CDR3 runs 15 residues. Per germline, CDR1 MNHEY and CDR2 SMNVEV (reference sequence). This chain's CDR3 is CASSTLQGLVTEAFF. In nucleotides, the CDR3 is TGTGCCAGCAGTACTCTACAGGGTTTGGTTACTGAAGCTTTCTTT.

V usage is TRBV7-9 and J usage is TRBJ2-1; TRBD2 aligns across 13 bases. V trimming: 5 bases; J trimming: 7 bases; junction bases outside the gene matches: 5. Germline lookup yields CDR1 SEHNR and CDR2 FQNEAQ (reference sequence). The CDR3 loop spans 15 amino acids. The CDR3 sequence is CASSGTSGDWNEQFF. The CDR3 nucleotides are TGTGCCAGCAGCGGGACTAGCGGGGACTGGAATGAGCAGTTCTTC.

V usage is TRBV7-9 and J usage is TRBJ2-3, with 7 bases identical to TRBD2. The CDR3 spans 16 residues. J gave up 5 bases and V 1 base, and 9 bases lay outside the gene matches. Per germline, CDR1 SEHNR and CDR2 FQNEAQ (reference sequence). The CDR3 DNA reads as TGTGCCAGCAGCTTAGGATTCGGCAGGGAGGGAGATACGCAGTATTTT. Amino acids: CASSLGFGREGDTQYF.

The chain carries TRBV29-1 and TRBJ1-4; no definite D call. The CDR3 runs 14 residues. The V gene's germline CDR1 is SQVTM and CDR2 ANQGSEA. V was pared by 4 bases and J by 2 bases, with 11 bases between. The DNA for the CDR3 is TGCAGCGTTGGGCAGGCTGGTACTAATGAAAAACTGTTTTTT. Translation: CSVGQAGTNEKLFF.

This clone has just one count. The V gene is TRBV12-2, the J gene TRBJ2-3; TRBD1, as called in the table, went unchecked against the DNA. TRBV12-2 is deemed a pseudogene. This CDR3 has 16 residues. The CDR3: CASRSGQGPNTDTQYF. CDR3 nucleotides: TGTGCAAGTCGCTCAGGACAGGGGCCGAACACAGATACGCAGTATTTT.

This clone was recorded a few times. The rearrangement joins TRBV9 to TRBJ2-1, with 14 positions matching TRBD2. Germline V gene data show CDR1 as SGDLS and CDR2 as YYNGEE. The junction had 9 bases not matched to a gene; V was cut back by 3 bases and J by 4 bases. The CDR3 is 18 residues long. CDR3 region: CASSAPRLAGGLYNEQFF. The CDR3, as DNA: TGTGCCAGCAGCGCGCCCCGACTAGCGGGAGGGCTATACAATGAGCAGTTCTTC.

This clone was seen more than once but under ten times. The rearrangement links TRBV13 to TRBJ2-3; no definite D call. Germline V gene sequence: CDR1 PRHDT, CDR2 FYEKMQ (reference sequence). Trimming took 5 bases from V and 3 from J, leaving 15 bases between them. This CDR3 spans 15 amino acids. CDR3: CASSPPGRQTDTQYF. The DNA for the CDR3 is TGTGCCAGCAGCCCACCCGGCAGACAAACAGATACGCAGTATTTT.

This sequence joins TRBV9 and TRBJ1-1; D might be TRBD1 (6 bases). The V and J ends lost 4 bases and 0 bases respectively, with 13 bases between them. CDR1 is SGDLS, CDR2 YYNGEE, per germline. This CDR3 spans 15 amino acids. DNA of the CDR3: TGTGCCAGCAGCACCCGACAGGCCATGAACACTGAAGCTTTCTTT. Translated, it gives CASSTRQAMNTEAFF.